These 30 T cell receptor beta chains came from one sample sequenced in a study of T cell changes during pregnancy in multiple sclerosis. Profiled with immunoSEQ multiplex PCR; TCRdb holds only in-frame clones, not every one. The table lists about 18,000 clones, roughly 83% of them singletons. Sequenced material: CD8+ T cells from peripheral blood mononuclear cells, taken in the third trimester of pregnancy. These receptor sequences come from a female donor in good health, enrolled as a control in a pregnancy study.

The chain employs TRBV10-3 and TRBJ1-2, with 9 bases that match TRBD1. V trimming: 5 bases; J trimming: 8 bases; junction bases outside the gene matches: 6. CDR3 length: 13 residues. Germline loops: CDR1 ENHRY, CDR2 SYGVKD. As DNA, the CDR3 is TGTGCCATCAGTACCGGGACAGGGAGCGGCTACACCTTC. It codes for CAISTGTGSGYTF.

The chain is built from TRBV9 and TRBJ2-3; 16 bases map to TRBD2. Trimming removed 2 bases from V and 1 base from J; junction bases left unmatched: 7. The CDR3 runs 19 residues. CDR1 is SGDLS and CDR2 is YYNGEE in the germline V gene. In DNA form, the CDR3 reads TGTGCCAGCAGCGTGGGCCTCGGGACTAGCGGGAGGGGCACAGATACGCAGTATTTT. It translates to CASSVGLGTSGRGTDTQYF.

V gene TRBV25-1 combines with J gene TRBJ1-1, with D possibly TRBD1 on 5 matching bases. Looked up from germline, CDR1 is MGHDK and CDR2 is SYGVNS. CDR3 length equals 12 residues. V was trimmed by 6 bases and J by 3 bases, leaving 8 bases between them. CDR3 sequence: CASRAGYTEAFF. DNA of the CDR3: TGTGCCAGCAGGGCAGGGTACACTGAAGCTTTCTTT.

This sequence joins TRBV5-6 and TRBJ2-5; 8 bases are shared with TRBD2. V was pared by 1 base and J by 4 bases, with 9 bases of the junction left unmatched. The CDR3 sequence is 16 residues long. Germline values: CDR1 SGHDT, CDR2 YYEEEE. The CDR3 DNA sequence: TGTGCCAGCAGCTTGCCCCCCGCGGGGGGCCGAGAGACCCAGTACTTC. Translating it yields CASSLPPAGGRETQYF.

This chain links TRBV2 with TRBJ1-1; possible D gene TRBD1, 5 bases. V lost 9 bases and J lost 4, with 15 bases in between. This CDR3 is 13 amino acids long. Germline V lookup: CDR1 SNHLY, CDR2 FYNNEI. The CDR3, as DNA: TGTGCCAGGGGACCACGGGGAGGCACTGAAGCTTTCTTT. Protein: CARGPRGGTEAFF.

The chain recombines TRBV6-4 with TRBJ2-3; 9 bases line up with TRBD2. Germline V gene sequence: CDR1 MRHNA, CDR2 SNTAGT. This CDR3 spans 16 amino acids. J was trimmed by 4 bases and V by 2 bases; bases with no gene match: 7. This CDR3 is CASSDQASGNPDTQYF. CDR3 bases: TGTGCCAGCAGTGACCAGGCTAGCGGGAACCCAGATACGCAGTATTTT.

V is TRBV27 and J is TRBJ1-2; a possible D gene is TRBD1 (5 bases). The CDR3 has 15 amino acids. Trimming stripped 5 bases from V and 6 bases from J, with 19 bases between. Germline CDR1 MNHEY, CDR2 SMNVEV (reference sequence). CDR3 coding DNA: TGTGCCAGCAGTCCCCCGCTGGGGGGAGTGGATGGCTACACCTTC. Translating it yields CASSPPLGGVDGYTF.

The table lists this clone with a few counts. The gene calls are TRBV2 and TRBJ2-1; 12 nucleotides agree with TRBD1. CDR1 SNHLY and CDR2 FYNNEI come from the germline V gene. The V gene end was trimmed by 4 bases and the J gene end by 7 bases; junction bases not matched to a gene: 8. The CDR3 length is 16 residues. CDR3 nucleotide sequence: TGTGCCAGCAGTGGCCCGGGACAGGGGGCTCGTAATGAGCAGTTCTTC. Translation gives CASSGPGQGARNEQFF.

This chain uses TRBV19 with TRBJ1-5; weak D call: TRBD1 (6 bases). V shed 5 bases and J shed 0 bases, with 14 bases lying between them. The CDR3 is made up of 16 amino acids. The germline V gene encodes CDR1 LNHDA and CDR2 SQIVND (reference sequence). The CDR3 loop reads CASSELVDSSNQPQHF. The CDR3 DNA is TGTGCCAGTAGTGAGCTTGTGGACAGTAGCAATCAGCCCCAGCATTTT.

The CDR3 spells CASSQDGGAWGYTF. The CDR3 DNA is TGCGCCAGCAGCCAAGATGGGGGGGCCTGGGGCTACACCTTC. The chain joins TRBV4-3 to TRBJ1-2; D is possibly TRBD1 (6 bases). The CDR3 spans 14 residues. Trimming pared 0 bases from V and 8 bases from J, leaving 13 bases between. The germline V gene has CDR1 LGHNA and CDR2 YSLEER.

The chain has TRBV5-4 and TRBJ2-1; D gene unclear. Trimming took off 5 bases at V and 1 base at J, with 10 bases between the two ends. Germline values: CDR1 SGHNT, CDR2 YYREEE (reference sequence). This CDR3 spans 14 amino acids. The CDR3 loop is CASRAERSYNEQFF. The CDR3 DNA sequence: TGTGCCAGCAGGGCGGAGAGATCCTACAATGAGCAGTTCTTC.

V gene TRBV10-3 combines with J gene TRBJ1-2; 7 nucleotides align to TRBD1. From germline, CDR1 is ENHRY and CDR2 SYGVKD. Losses at the gene ends were 3 bases for V and 5 bases for J; bases not matched to a gene: 18. The CDR3 is 18 amino acids. The CDR3 bases are TGTGCCATCAGTGATCTGGTGCCCTCAAGGGACAGCGATTATGGCTACACCTTC. This encodes CAISDLVPSRDSDYGYTF.

This rearrangement joins TRBV4-3 to TRBJ2-1; 9 bases map to TRBD2. The CDR3 totals 16 residues. CDR1 and CDR2 from the germline V gene are LGHNA and YSLEER. The V and J ends lost 1 base and 4 bases, in that order; junction bases with no gene match: 5. The CDR3 is CASSQAASGAYNEQFF. CDR3 in DNA: TGCGCCAGCAGCCAAGCGGCTAGCGGGGCGTACAATGAGCAGTTCTTC.

This clone was seen once. The chain couples TRBV27 to TRBJ1-4; possible D gene TRBD1, 5 bases. This CDR3 is 15 amino acids long. V lost 4 bases and J lost 0, with 9 bases in between. The V gene's germline CDR1 is MNHEY and CDR2 SMNVEV (reference sequence). CDR3 amino acids: CASSSTAATNEKLFF. CDR3 DNA sequence: TGTGCCAGCAGTTCGACAGCCGCAACTAATGAAAAACTGTTTTTT.

The chain carries TRBV30 and TRBJ2-7; TRBD2 is a possible D gene (6 bases). The CDR3 runs to 12 residues. Germline CDR1 GTSNPN, CDR2 SVGIG (reference sequence). Between the trimmed V and J ends, which lost 8 bases and 3 bases, there was a span of 14 bases. Written as DNA, the CDR3 is TGTGCCCGGCGGGGTAGGGGCTACGAGCAGTACTTC. Translated, it gives CARRGRGYEQYF.

The chain recombines TRBV10-3 with TRBJ1-4, with unresolved D. This CDR3 is built from 15 residues. Deletions cut 0 bases from V and 6 bases from J, with 11 bases between. Germline CDR1 reads ENHRY; CDR2 reads SYGVKD. CDR3 in amino acids: CAISESGQLDEKLFF. The CDR3, as DNA: TGTGCCATCAGTGAGTCGGGCCAACTGGATGAAAAACTGTTTTTT.

This clone was observed a single time. The chain combines TRBV4-3 with TRBJ1-4; no definite D call. Germline-derived CDR1 and CDR2 are LGHNA and YSLEER. This CDR3 region has 15 residues. Trimming cost V 0 bases and J 0 bases, with 5 bases left between them. The CDR3: CASSQDIATNEKLFF. The CDR3 coding sequence is TGCGCCAGCAGCCAAGATATAGCAACTAATGAAAAACTGTTTTTT.

The chain employs TRBV2 and TRBJ2-1, with a weak D call TRBD1 (6 bases). Germline lookup yields CDR1 SNHLY and CDR2 FYNNEI. CDR3 length: 14 residues. V lost 9 bases and J lost 0, with 12 bases in between. The CDR3 DNA reads as TGTGCCAGAGCAGGGGCAGGCTCCTACAATGAGCAGTTCTTC. Protein: CARAGAGSYNEQFF.

This sequence joins TRBV4-1 and TRBJ2-5; D remains ambiguous. The ends were cut back, 6 bases at V and 2 bases at J, with 10 bases in the middle. Germline lookup yields CDR1 MGHRA and CDR2 YSYEKL. The CDR3 is made up of 13 amino acids. The chain's CDR3 is CASRNLGQETQYF. CDR3 in DNA: TGCGCCAGCAGGAATCTCGGGCAAGAGACCCAGTACTTC.

This chain connects TRBV4-1 to TRBJ1-2, with D possibly TRBD1 on 5 matching bases. Germline CDR1 and CDR2: MGHRA and YSYEKL. This CDR3 is built from 15 residues. Trimming shortened V by 0 bases and J by 5 bases, and 13 bases separated the two germline ends. Here the CDR3 reads CASSQDLGARYGYTF. Written as DNA, the CDR3 is TGCGCCAGCAGCCAAGATCTAGGGGCGAGGTATGGCTACACCTTC.

V gene TRBV6-5 combines with J gene TRBJ2-7; TRBD2 is a possible D gene (6 bases). There are 14 residues in the CDR3. Trimming took 2 bases from V and 2 from J, leaving 10 bases between them. CDR1 MNHEY and CDR2 SVGAGI come from the germline V gene. The chain's CDR3 is CASSYGGRPYEQYF. The CDR3 DNA sequence: TGTGCCAGCAGTTACGGGGGGAGACCCTACGAGCAGTACTTC.

The chain joins TRBV19 to TRBJ2-7; perhaps TRBD1 as D (5 bases). V was pared by 5 bases and J by 3 bases, with 8 bases between. The CDR3 covers 12 residues. In germline, CDR1 is LNHDA, CDR2 SQIVND (reference sequence). The CDR3 protein is CASSGQGYEQYF. The CDR3 DNA reads TGTGCCAGTAGTGGGCAGGGCTACGAGCAGTACTTC.

The chain carries TRBV30 and TRBJ2-7, with 7 bases that match TRBD1. The CDR3 length is 12 residues. Germline values: CDR1 GTSNPN, CDR2 SVGIG (reference sequence). Germline trimming cut 5 bases from V and 5 bases from J; bases unmatched to any gene: 6. CDR3 protein: CAWDDRVDEQYF. The CDR3 nucleotides are TGTGCCTGGGACGACAGGGTGGACGAGCAGTACTTC.

The V gene is TRBV19, the J gene TRBJ2-1, with D possibly matching TRBD1 (6 bases). The CDR3 loop spans 14 amino acids. The germline V gene encodes CDR1 LNHDA and CDR2 SQIVND (reference sequence). V lost 6 bases, J lost 0 bases, and 9 bases lay in between. CDR3 sequence (DNA): TGTGCCAGTAGCCAGGGGAGCTCCTACAATGAGCAGTTCTTC. Residues: CASSQGSSYNEQFF.

The J gene is TRBJ2-5, the V gene TRBV2; 10 bases match TRBD2. Germline CDR1 SNHLY, CDR2 FYNNEI. CDR3 length equals 15 residues. Germline trimming cut 5 bases from V and 2 bases from J; bases unmatched to any gene: 5. The chain's CDR3 is CASSRSGGSQETQYF. CDR3 nucleotides: TGTGCCAGCAGTCGTAGCGGGGGGTCTCAAGAGACCCAGTACTTC.

This rearrangement joins TRBV6-5 to TRBJ1-2; TRBD1 might be the D (5 bases). Looked up from germline, CDR1 is MNHEY and CDR2 is SVGAGI. This CDR3 is 13 amino acids long. Deletions cut 6 bases from V and 6 bases from J, with 14 bases between. In nucleotides, the CDR3 is TGTGCCAGCAGCCCCGGGGGGTTCAATGGCTACACCTTC. This translates into CASSPGGFNGYTF.

The gene calls are TRBV4-3 and TRBJ1-5; TRBD1 is a possible D gene (5 bases). CDR1 and CDR2 from the germline V gene are LGHNA and YSLEER. The V end was cut by 0 bases, the J end by 4 bases, with 10 bases between. The CDR3 extends over 15 amino acids. CDR3 sequence (DNA): TGCGCCAGCAGCCAAGATAGCGGGGGGAATCAGCCCCAGCATTTT. It translates to CASSQDSGGNQPQHF.

This clone was recorded only once. The DNA of the CDR3 is TGTGCCAGCAGCGCTAGGGGGAGCAATTCACCCCTCCACTTT. Translation: CASSARGSNSPLHF. The chain is built from TRBV7-2 and TRBJ1-6; perhaps TRBD1 as D (6 bases). Germline values: CDR1 SGHTA, CDR2 FQGNSA. The CDR3 contains 14 residues. The ends were cut back, 5 bases at V and 7 bases at J, with 12 bases in the middle.

The chain couples TRBV15 to TRBJ2-7; 9 bases line up with TRBD1. The CDR3 extends over 13 amino acids. Unmatched junction bases numbered 3, after V lost 3 bases and J lost 6 bases. CDR1 is LNHNV, CDR2 YYDKDF, per germline (reference sequence). The CDR3 is CATSSGTGFEQYF. The CDR3 DNA reads as TGTGCCACCAGCAGCGGGACAGGGTTCGAGCAGTACTTC.

The V and J genes are TRBV30 and TRBJ2-7, with TRBD1 identical over 10 bases. This CDR3 spans 15 amino acids. CDR1 and CDR2 (germline): GTSNPN, SVGIG (reference sequence). The trim removed 5 bases at V and 5 bases at J, leaving 12 bases unmatched. The CDR3 nucleotides read TGTGCCTGGCGTCCCGGGACAGGGGTTTCGAACGAGCAGTACTTC. Amino acid sequence: CAWRPGTGVSNEQYF.